One T cell receptor beta chain is described in this entry. Its antigen target is currently unknown. No base quality information exists; no much larger clone differs at one position. Via the germline V gene, CDR1 is MNHEY and CDR2 SVGAGI. Taken from cysteine to phenylalanine, the CDR3 has 15 residues. The retained sequence is limited to the CDR3, 45 bases, with the frame set at the first base. Relative to germline, V is missing 3 bases and J is missing 1 base, with 5 bases of the junction outside any gene match. The source of the sample is a study of cytomegalovirus exposure and HLA in healthy donors (dated by TCRdb to 2016 to 2017). For the study in its entirety: An earlier analysis of 587 of the donors reported 250 to 350 Gb of sequence data and 117 million unique TCR beta sequences from 190 million or so T cells. An early release covering approximately 600 HLA-typed donors comprised around 300 gigabases of sequencing data and around 80 million unique TCR sequences. The genetic ancestry cluster associated with self-reported Caucasian donors included 81% of the 300 to 400 genotyped donors. The aim of the study was to test whether cataloging public T cell receptors could identify signatures of past pathogen exposure. The study used immunosequencing to profile the T cell repertoires of around 600 subjects and linked those repertoires to cytomegalovirus serostatus. In addition to the first cohort of roughly 700 subjects, a separate validation cohort of 120 different subjects was used. The study combined high-throughput TCR immunosequencing, statistical association of individual TCRs with disease status, and machine learning to predict cytomegalovirus infection status. A later analysis re-analyzed previously published TCR beta repertoires from roughly 600 donors and added high-resolution HLA genotyping to study TCR occurrence patterns. Rather than using new phenotypic data, the later analysis identified candidate immune exposures from TCR beta sequences and from how often those sequences occurred across donors. An earlier analysis of around 580 of the donors used high-throughput TCR beta sequencing to judge whether each TCR beta V gene segment behaved as functional or pseudogenic. Alongside the repertoire data, information on donor age, sex, ethnicity and CMV serostatus was compiled. In a later genetic analysis, genome-wide SNP genotypes for about 55% of the roughly 670 donors were used, and that subset was treated as a discovery cohort. All discovery cohort repertoires had been generated on a single sequencing platform. HLA typing included class I and class II loci at four-digit resolution. The number of donors typed differed by locus, with roughly 620-630 for A, B, C, DRB1 and DQB1, around 500 for DQA1, under 610 for DPA1, and some 450 for DPB1. Because of strong linkage in the cohort, five DR-DQ haplotypes were treated as single units for association and clustering. Across about 370 genotyped donors of the cohort, an average of about 240,000 unique TCR beta nucleotide sequences per donor were sequenced, and roughly a sixth of those sequences were non-productive.

The cohort comprised around 690 healthy bone marrow donors. All cohort members were sampled while nominally healthy, although unrecorded immune exposures were likely present. The donor was CMV seronegative and belonged to the group of several hundred seronegative cohort members. Each donor provided a peripheral blood sample, and peripheral blood mononuclear cells were used for TCR beta sequencing. Genomic DNA extraction from the blood cell samples was performed with the Qiagen DNeasy Blood Extraction Kit. The library relied on the immunoSEQ multiplex PCR assay. For the multiplex PCR, a mixture combining 60 forward primers for TCR Vbeta segments and 13 reverse primers for TCR Jbeta segments was used. Amplification of the CDR3 region of rearranged TCR beta genes was performed with a multiplex PCR assay on genomic DNA. The Illumina HiSeq System was used to sequence the amplified TCR beta libraries as 87-base-pair reads. The source study handled its data this way. A later analysis counted tens of millions of unique TCR beta chains across the 670 or so repertoires, and roughly 11 million of these chains were shared by at least two donors. Raw reads were error-corrected and collapsed into unique sequences with a nearest-neighbor algorithm that merged closely related sequences to remove PCR and sequencing errors. Alignment of CDR3 sequences to IMGT reference sequences was used to assign V, D and J gene segments. For a sequence to be retained, a match of at least six nucleotides to both a V gene segment and a J gene segment was required. Rearrangements were called productive when the CDR3 lacked stop codons and stayed in frame with V and J; all others were non-productive. Following IMGT convention, CDR3 was defined as the stretch from the second conserved V-encoded cysteine up to the conserved J-encoded phenylalanine. The earlier analysis of fewer than 750 of the donors excluded sequences that lacked an unambiguous match to a single V gene segment. An earlier analysis of several hundred of the donors classified V segments as functional when productive rearrangements were above 56.7% and as segregating when the standard deviation between donors was above 5%. A statistical classification framework was developed to diagnose cytomegalovirus status using the catalog of TCR beta chain sequences. In a later analysis, V and J genes were assigned by comparing TCR nucleotide sequences against IMGT/GENE-DB human TR gene sequences. In a later analysis, CDR3 sequences and most-parsimonious VDJ recombination scenarios were assigned using the TCRdist pipeline. In a later analysis, each TCR beta chain was defined by its CDR3 amino acid sequence together with its V-gene family, and reads without a unique V-gene family were excluded. As a way to deal with suspected cross-contamination and a sequencing artifact, a later analysis dropped 450 to 700 nucleotide sequences that were highly shared and had low generation probability. A later analysis calculated a clonal expansion index for each public chain from normalized within-repertoire ranks of inferred template counts. In a later analysis, generation probabilities were computed with a VDJ recombination model fitted to out-of-frame rearrangements, and the resulting probabilities were checked against IGoR. In a later analysis, hypergeometric tests were used to score TCR-TCR, TCR-HLA and TCR-CMV co-occurrence, with a repertoire-size bias correction applied to TCR pairs. To estimate false discovery rates, a later analysis permuted the HLA or CMV assignments 20 times. In a later analysis, co-occurring TCRs were grouped with DBSCAN, and TCRdist sequence similarity was added when clustering was performed within HLA-allele-positive subsets. Repertoires with fewer than 30,000 or more than 120,000 public chains were left out of co-occurrence clustering, as were five repertoires with anomalous nucleotide sharing. This immuneACCESS table, as held by TCRdb, lists in-frame sequences with V and J called but not all clones. Of the missing ones, under half trace to an unresolved V gene in checked studies; the others have no known cause. V and J calls and clone size are as listed in that table; D and trimming were resolved from the DNA. Across this sample there are 100,000 or so clones, with approximately 85% seen only once. About 4.3% of the sample is taken by the ten largest.

Summary of the overall study and its limitations: A few of the identified cytomegalovirus-associated TCR beta chains were confirmed in vitro to be specific for cytomegalovirus antigens. A group of highly shared sequence variants was considered likely to be a technical artifact of the sequencing pipeline. In an earlier analysis of under 600 of the donors, most TCR beta V segments were observed in productive rearrangements about 90% or about 30% of the time, broadly matching IMGT annotations. According to a later genetic analysis, donors in an Asian-associated ancestry cluster had fewer N-insertions in productive TCRs than the roughly 700-donor mean. Linkage disequilibrium might explain the correlated functional status among segregating V segments, but an unknown experimental factor could not be ruled out. CMV serostatus was the only immune exposure information available for the cohort. In a later analysis, several top co-occurrence clusters were reported to appear linked to parvovirus B19, influenza, CMV and Epstein-Barr virus. A later analysis found that TCR association rates varied across HLA loci, with DRB1 alleles showing the most associated TCRs and HLA-C alleles the fewest. Because HLA typing was unavailable for some donors at each locus, only the typed subset was used in association tests. A later analysis found that HLA-associated TCR beta chains were more clonally expanded and had lower generation probabilities than equally common non-associated chains. A later analysis found that most CMV-associated TCR beta chains appeared HLA-restricted, with HLA associations seemingly driven largely by CMV exposure. Strong co-occurrence of HLA alleles, especially DR and DQ, made assigning TCR associations to individual alleles difficult. The earlier analysis of some 560 of the donors excluded 15 to 20 rarely observed V segments, including chromosome 9 orphons, because counts were too low. Most TCR sequences were seen in very few donors, while some public TCRs were found in many individuals. A further reported finding was that TCR beta sequences accurately predicted the HLA-A and HLA-B alleles for most subjects in the first cohort. The classifier was reported to diagnose cytomegalovirus status with high specificity and sensitivity in both the original cohort and the validation cohort. V-gene and J-gene trimming of TCR beta chains was associated with a missense DCLRE1C variant in a later genetic analysis, and the association was replicated in an independent cohort. The authors suggested that the approach could potentially be extended to other disease states and immunological phenotypes. The presence/absence analyses assumed that sequencing depth was roughly uniform across donors, and that assumption may not be true. Only TCR beta chains were sequenced in this cohort, and the absence of alpha or paired-chain data limited detectable features. The study gave a list of under 200 TCR beta chains associated with cytomegalovirus. A later analysis associated 15,000 or so TCR beta sequences with specific HLA alleles at a false discovery rate of 0.05. Some IMGT-functional V segments, including TRBV6-2 and TRBV6-3, could not be told apart with the 87-base-pair reads, so those segments were excluded.

The sequence was obtained from a man aged 25-45 years in good health and CMV-seronegative. Sequencing was carried out using PBMCs. Recombination joined TRBV6-5 with TRBJ2-5; TRBD2 fits 7 bases in the junction. CDR3 reads: CASSYSVAGQETQYF. Read as DNA, the sequence is TGTGCCAGCAGTTATTCGGTAGCGGGCCAAGAGACCCAGTACTTC.